There are a few counts of the clone carrying this T cell receptor beta chain. The sample is drawn from a study of cytomegalovirus exposure and HLA in healthy donors. It was with 60 Vbeta and 13 Jbeta primers that the PCR ran. Some clones are missing from TCRdb's copy, which holds only in-frame ones; the method was immunoSEQ multiplex PCR. The sample carries under 40,000 clones, around 81% recorded once. The CDR3 extends over 14 amino acids. CDR1 MDHEN and CDR2 SYDVKM come from the germline V gene. With 3 bases removed from V and 5 bases from J, the gap between germline ends came to 10 bases. The specimen sequenced was PBMCs. The source is a middle-aged woman in good health and CMV-seronegative. The rearrangement links TRBV28 to TRBJ1-4, with a possible D match to TRBD1 (6 bases). DNA for the CDR3: TGTGCCAGCAGTTTGAACAGGGAAAATGAAAAACTGTTTTTT. Translating it yields CASSLNRENEKLFF.